This T cell receptor (beta chain) was sequenced in a study of cytomegalovirus exposure and HLA in healthy donors. The PCR had 60 Vbeta and 13 Jbeta primers. This table comes from immunoSEQ multiplex PCR, and its TCRdb copy is limited to in-frame clones, with some not included. The sample lists some 76,000 clones; 75% to 90% were seen once. The clonotype comes from a woman younger than 45 in good health and CMV-seronegative. Sequenced: PBMCs.

The CDR3 coding sequence is TGTGCCAGCAGCCAGAGAAGTGGACTAGTATTAACAGATACGCAGTATTTT. Translation: CASSQRSGLVLTDTQYF. This chain links TRBV2 with TRBJ2-3, with 7 bases fitting TRBD2. This CDR3 comprises 17 residues. CDR1 is SNHLY, CDR2 FYNNEI, per germline. J lost 3 bases, V lost 6 bases, and 15 bases had no gene match.